This is a list of T cell receptor beta chains from one sample in a study of response to subunit inactivated influenza vaccine. TCRdb recomputed calls from the RT-PCR reads with MiXCR, one row per CDR3 protein. Of some 600,000 distinct CDR3 sequences in the sample, 14% were seen once. Sequencing used PBMCs from blood, obtained roughly 2 weeks before vaccination. Every receptor here comes from a man between 50 and 59 years old who received an inactivated influenza vaccine. Each CDR3 is given with its conserved first and last residue. D genes are given only for firm matches. Clone size appears in some rows only: once, few, many, or a class for an expanded clone.

J gene	V gene	D gene	clone size	CDR3 protein	CDR3 DNA
TRBJ1-1	TRBV4-3	-	few	CASSQGTYNTEAFF	TGCGCCAGCAGCCAAGGGACCTATAACACTGAAGCTTTCTTT
TRBJ1-5	TRBV4-2	-	few	CASSPQYSNQPQHF	TGTGCCAGCAGCCCTCAGTATAGCAATCAGCCCCAGCATTTT
TRBJ2-1	TRBV5-6	TRBD2	few	CASSWGTSSNEQFF	TGTGCCAGCAGCTGGGGGACTAGCAGCAATGAGCAGTTCTTC
TRBJ1-5	TRBV10-3	-	many	CAISELGGSNQPQHF	TGTGCCATCAGTGAGTTAGGAGGTAGCAATCAGCCCCAGCATTTT
TRBJ2-5	TRBV6-2/TRBV6-3	-	few	CASSKLRDETQYF	TGTGCCAGCAGCAAGTTACGGGACGAGACCCAGTACTTC
TRBJ1-6	TRBV6-4	TRBD1	many	CASSEYPGQGNSPLHF	TGTGCCAGCAGTGAATACCCGGGACAGGGCAATTCACCCCTCCACTTT
TRBJ2-7	TRBV20-1	-	few	CSARAERDSYEQYF	TGCAGTGCTAGAGCTGAGAGGGACTCCTACGAGCAGTACTTC
TRBJ1-4	TRBV5-1	TRBD1	-	CASSLEGTVTNEKLFF	TGCGCCAGCAGCTTGGAAGGGACAGTCACTAATGAAAAACTGTTTTTT
TRBJ1-1	TRBV2	TRBD1	-	CASSAQGSSTEAFF	TGTGCCAGCAGTGCACAGGGGTCTAGCACTGAAGCTTTCTTT
TRBJ2-1	TRBV20-1	TRBD2	-	CSARDGSGSYNEQFF	TGCAGTGCTAGAGATGGTAGCGGGAGTTACAATGAGCAGTTCTTC
TRBJ2-7	TRBV29-1	-	many	CSVLTQHEQYF	TGCAGCGTTCTCACACAACACGAGCAGTACTTC
TRBJ2-7	TRBV7-2	-	-	CASSLATFYEQYF	TGTGCCAGCAGCTTAGCGACCTTCTACGAGCAGTACTTC
TRBJ2-2	TRBV7-9	TRBD1	many	CASSLGTGAAGELFF	TGTGCCAGCAGCTTAGGGACAGGCGCCGCCGGGGAGCTGTTTTTT
TRBJ2-1	TRBV6-2/TRBV6-3	TRBD1	many	CASRGTGSNEQFF	TGTGCCAGCAGGGGGACAGGGTCCAATGAGCAGTTCTTC
TRBJ2-2	TRBV27	TRBD2	-	CASSPGSRGVTGELFF	TGTGCCAGCAGTCCTGGGTCCCGGGGGGTCACCGGGGAGCTGTTTTTT
TRBJ1-2	TRBV5-1	TRBD1	-	CASSPRQGRDTYGYTF	TGCGCCAGCAGCCCCCGACAGGGGCGGGATACCTATGGCTACACCTTC
TRBJ2-6	TRBV12-3/TRBV12-4	-	many	CAGKSAGANVLTF	TGTGCCGGAAAGTCGGCAGGGGCCAACGTCCTGACTTTC
TRBJ1-1	TRBV21-1	-	few	CASVTRQMNTEAFF	TGTGCCAGCGTTACAAGACAGATGAACACTGAAGCTTTCTTT
TRBJ2-5	TRBV2	-	many	CASTRTKVGETQYF	TGTGCCAGCACCCGAACCAAGGTCGGAGAGACCCAGTACTTC
TRBJ2-5	TRBV10-3	-	many	CAINLRIGEAQYF	TGTGCCATCAACCTGAGAATAGGAGAGGCCCAGTACTTC
TRBJ2-1	TRBV7-3	TRBD2	many	CASSPRTSGYNEQFF	TGTGCCAGCAGCCCGAGGACTAGCGGGTACAATGAGCAGTTCTTC
TRBJ1-6	TRBV5-1	TRBD1	few	CASSVAGGDSPLHF	TGCGCCAGCAGCGTCGCAGGGGGTGATTCACCCCTCCACTTT
TRBJ2-1	TRBV7-8	-	few	CASSPYRGSYNEQFF	TGTGCCAGCAGCCCCTATCGGGGGTCCTACAATGAGCAGTTCTTC
TRBJ2-3	TRBV27	TRBD1	-	CASRLLQGARDTQYF	TGTGCCAGCAGACTACTCCAGGGGGCTAGAGATACGCAGTATTTT
TRBJ2-7	TRBV20-1	TRBD2	few	CSARKRGSSYEQYF	TGCAGTGCTAGGAAGCGGGGGTCGTCCTACGAGCAGTACTTC
TRBJ2-7	TRBV20-1	-	few	CSARHYEQYF	TGCAGTGCTCGCCACTACGAGCAGTACTTC
TRBJ2-7	TRBV29-1	-	few	CSAAEGRNYEQYF	TGCAGCGCCGCGGAGGGTAGAAACTACGAGCAGTACTTC
TRBJ2-7	TRBV4-2	-	few	CASSQVYVDSSFSYEQYF	TGTGCCAGCAGCCAAGTGTACGTCGATAGCTCCTTCTCCTACGAGCAGTACTTC
TRBJ2-1	TRBV9	TRBD2	many	CASSARTSGRSNEQFF	TGTGCCAGCAGCGCCCGGACTAGCGGGAGGTCAAATGAGCAGTTCTTC
TRBJ2-2	TRBV28	-	few	CASSFIQANTGELFF	TGTGCCAGCAGTTTTATACAGGCGAACACCGGGGAGCTGTTTTTT
TRBJ2-1	TRBV30	-	-	CAWSVAIRSYNEQFF	TGTGCCTGGAGTGTAGCCATTCGCTCCTACAATGAGCAGTTCTTC
TRBJ2-7	TRBV7-9	-	few	CASSHRANEQYF	TGTGCCAGCAGCCACAGGGCGAACGAGCAGTACTTC
TRBJ2-3	TRBV2	-	few	CASTFTDTQYF	TGTGCCAGCACCTTCACAGATACGCAGTATTTT
TRBJ2-1	TRBV28	-	-	CASSGNYNEQFF	TGTGCCAGCAGTGGAAACTACAATGAGCAGTTCTTC
TRBJ1-1	TRBV12-3/TRBV12-4	-	few	CASSLDGLNTEAFF	TGTGCCAGCAGCCTGGACGGATTGAACACTGAAGCTTTCTTT
TRBJ2-3	TRBV2	-	-	CASSDTTWSDTQYF	TGTGCCAGCAGTGACACCACTTGGTCAGATACGCAGTATTTT
TRBJ2-1	TRBV12-5	TRBD2	few	CASASVPGRAGRNEQFF	TGTGCTAGTGCCTCTGTCCCCGGAAGAGCGGGGAGGAATGAGCAGTTCTTC
TRBJ1-1	TRBV7-3	-	few	CASSLSVLGRSEAFF	TGTGCCAGCAGCTTATCCGTTTTAGGGCGGAGTGAAGCTTTCTTT
TRBJ2-2	TRBV5-6	TRBD2	-	CASSLALAVGVTGELFF	TGTGCCAGCAGCTTGGCCCTAGCGGTAGGAGTAACCGGGGAGCTGTTTTTT
TRBJ2-2	TRBV20-1	TRBD2	few	CSAQGSGLAGGSNTGELFF	TGCAGTGCCCAAGGGTCGGGTCTAGCGGGGGGCTCGAACACCGGGGAGCTGTTTTTT
TRBJ2-2	TRBV6-2/TRBV6-3	TRBD1	-	CASSWDRGSSGELFF	TGTGCCAGCAGTTGGGACAGGGGATCGTCCGGGGAGCTGTTTTTT
TRBJ2-1	TRBV11-1	TRBD2	few	CASSPRTSGSDNEQFF	TGTGCCAGCAGCCCCAGGACTAGCGGGAGCGACAATGAGCAGTTCTTC
TRBJ2-1	TRBV10-3	-	-	CAISGNIYEQFF	TGTGCCATCAGTGGGAACATTTATGAGCAGTTCTTC
TRBJ2-7	TRBV28	-	-	CASSLIGRPLYF	TGTGCCAGCAGTTTAATAGGACGGCCACTGTACTTC
TRBJ2-1	TRBV5-6	-	-	CASSSQTNNEQFF	TGTGCCAGCAGCTCCCAGACAAACAATGAGCAGTTCTTC
TRBJ2-7	TRBV10-3	-	-	CAISGGTETFYEQYF	TGTGCCATCAGTGGCGGGACAGAGACGTTCTACGAGCAGTACTTC
TRBJ2-5	TRBV6-8	-	-	CASPRRETQYF	TGTGCCAGCCCTCGACGGGAGACCCAGTACTTC
TRBJ2-5	TRBV6-2/TRBV6-3	-	many	CASSSWGQETQYF	TGTGCCAGCAGCTCGTGGGGCCAAGAGACCCAGTACTTC
TRBJ2-7	TRBV7-8	-	many	CASSRNKAYEQYF	TGTGCCAGCAGCCGAAACAAGGCCTACGAGCAGTACTTC
TRBJ2-7	TRBV27	TRBD2	-	CASSRGTSGRGYEQYF	TGTGCCAGCAGCCGAGGGACTAGCGGGAGGGGATACGAGCAGTACTTC
TRBJ2-3	TRBV5-6	TRBD1	-	CASSLAGTGFTDTQYF	TGTGCCAGCAGCTTGGCCGGGACAGGGTTTACAGATACGCAGTATTTT
TRBJ2-5	TRBV7-2	TRBD2	-	CASSWVAGEGETQYF	TGTGCCAGCAGCTGGGTAGCGGGAGAGGGAGAGACCCAGTACTTC
TRBJ2-5	TRBV12-3/TRBV12-4	-	-	CASSSGSATQYF	TGTGCCAGCAGTTCGGGCAGCGCGACCCAGTACTTC
TRBJ2-1	TRBV6-1	-	many	CASSLGPPDEQFF	TGTGCCAGCAGCCTGGGACCGCCGGATGAGCAGTTCTTC
TRBJ1-3	TRBV7-9	-	many	CASSYYRETGNTIYF	TGTGCCAGCAGCTACTACAGGGAAACTGGAAACACCATATATTTT